Listed below are T cell receptor beta chains from one sample, sequenced in a study of radiation and T cells in renal cell carcinoma. TCRdb's table, derived via immunoSEQ multiplex PCR, lists solely in-frame clones and lacks some. The sample includes some 150,000 clones, around 90% of them seen just once. The specimen was blood, collected from a patient whose treatment included radiotherapy and nephrectomy. Every receptor here comes from a woman aged 45-59 years with renal cell carcinoma. Each CDR3 is given with its conserved first and last residue. The order of the fields is clone size, V gene, D gene, J gene, CDR3 protein, CDR3 DNA. D genes are given only for firm matches. Clone size is not always given. Where it is, it says once, few, many or a class for expanded clones.

clone size: .; V gene: TRBV6-1; D gene: .; J gene: TRBJ1-5; CDR3 protein: CASDINPRVNQPQHF; CDR3 DNA: TGTGCCAGCGACATAAACCCCAGGGTTAATCAGCCCCAGCATTTT
clone size: .; V gene: TRBV2; D gene: TRBD2; J gene: TRBJ2-7; CDR3 protein: CASSDFGLAGYEQYF; CDR3 DNA: TGTGCCAGCAGCGATTTCGGACTAGCGGGGTACGAGCAGTACTTC
clone size: .; V gene: TRBV6-1; D gene: .; J gene: TRBJ2-1; CDR3 protein: CASSESTGPHNEQFF; CDR3 DNA: TGTGCCAGCAGTGAATCTACAGGGCCCCACAATGAGCAGTTCTTC
clone size: once; V gene: TRBV9; D gene: TRBD1; J gene: TRBJ2-1; CDR3 protein: CASSTSGTGYEQFF; CDR3 DNA: TGTGCCAGCAGCACCTCCGGGACAGGGTATGAGCAGTTCTTC
clone size: once; V gene: TRBV9; D gene: .; J gene: TRBJ2-1; CDR3 protein: CASSVAGPSYNEQFF; CDR3 DNA: TGTGCCAGCAGCGTTGCGGGGCCCTCCTACAATGAGCAGTTCTTC
clone size: .; V gene: TRBV11-3; D gene: .; J gene: TRBJ2-1; CDR3 protein: CASSLAEGGNEQFF; CDR3 DNA: TGTGCCAGCAGCTTAGCCGAGGGGGGGAATGAGCAGTTCTTC
clone size: .; V gene: TRBV5-1; D gene: .; J gene: TRBJ2-5; CDR3 protein: CASSPLHRGQETQYF; CDR3 DNA: TGCGCCAGCAGCCCACTACACCGGGGACAAGAGACCCAGTACTTC
clone size: .; V gene: TRBV9; D gene: .; J gene: TRBJ2-7; CDR3 protein: CASSSNHGEQYF; CDR3 DNA: TGTGCCAGCAGCTCAAACCACGGCGAGCAGTACTTC
clone size: .; V gene: TRBV7-3; D gene: .; J gene: TRBJ2-3; CDR3 protein: CASSKTGSTDTQYF; CDR3 DNA: TGTGCCAGCAGCAAAACGGGGAGTACAGATACGCAGTATTTT
clone size: .; V gene: TRBV9; D gene: .; J gene: TRBJ1-3; CDR3 protein: CASSLTGGSGNTIYF; CDR3 DNA: TGTGCCAGCAGCTTGACGGGGGGCTCTGGAAACACCATATATTTT
clone size: .; V gene: TRBV10-3; D gene: .; J gene: TRBJ2-3; CDR3 protein: CAISESGRTDTQYF; CDR3 DNA: TGTGCCATCAGTGAAAGCGGGCGGACTGATACGCAGTATTTT
clone size: .; V gene: TRBV7-9; D gene: TRBD1; J gene: TRBJ2-1; CDR3 protein: CASKRGQGHYNEQFF; CDR3 DNA: TGTGCCAGCAAAAGGGGGCAGGGGCACTACAATGAGCAGTTCTTC
clone size: once; V gene: TRBV29-1; D gene: .; J gene: TRBJ1-3; CDR3 protein: CSVGGGHGNTIYF; CDR3 DNA: TGCAGCGTCGGTGGAGGACACGGAAACACCATATATTTT
clone size: .; V gene: TRBV18; D gene: .; J gene: TRBJ2-7; CDR3 protein: CASSQSGGPYEQYF; CDR3 DNA: TGTGCCAGCTCACAGAGTGGGGGGCCCTACGAGCAGTACTTC
clone size: few; V gene: TRBV2; D gene: .; J gene: TRBJ1-2; CDR3 protein: CASSDFPRMGYTF; CDR3 DNA: TGTGCCAGCAGTGATTTTCCTCGGATGGGCTACACCTTC
clone size: .; V gene: TRBV6-5; D gene: .; J gene: TRBJ2-1; CDR3 protein: CASSLGPGYNEQFF; CDR3 DNA: TGTGCCAGCAGCCTTGGGCCGGGATACAATGAGCAGTTCTTC
clone size: .; V gene: TRBV6-6; D gene: .; J gene: TRBJ1-1; CDR3 protein: CASSRQSNTEAFF; CDR3 DNA: TGTGCCAGCAGCCGACAGTCGAACACTGAAGCTTTCTTT
clone size: .; V gene: TRBV7-2; D gene: .; J gene: TRBJ2-2; CDR3 protein: CASSLGRQPGELFF; CDR3 DNA: TGTGCCAGCAGCTTAGGACGACAACCCGGGGAGCTGTTTTTT
clone size: .; V gene: TRBV19; D gene: TRBD1; J gene: TRBJ2-3; CDR3 protein: CASSLGIGGADTQYF; CDR3 DNA: TGTGCCAGTAGTCTCGGCATAGGGGGCGCAGATACGCAGTATTTT